The 10 T cell receptor beta chains presented below share a single source sample, sequenced in a study of T cell responses to AZD1222 COVID-19 vaccine. Method: immunoSEQ multiplex PCR; TCRdb's copy keeps in-frame clones and lacks some. The sample holds 150,000 to 190,000 clones, around 87% seen once. Specimen: peripheral blood, collected 28 days after the second AZD1222 dose. The receptors were sampled from an adult who received the AZD1222 COVID-19 vaccine.

The chain links TRBV29-1 to TRBJ2-3; TRBD1 might be the D (7 bases). The CDR3 has 14 amino acids. V dropped 7 bases and J dropped 3 bases, with 17 bases sitting between them. CDR1 and CDR2 from the germline V gene are SQVTM and ANQGSEA. The CDR3 DNA is TGCAGCGCCGGGGGTGGGGACAGAACAGATACGCAGTATTTT. Protein: CSAGGGDRTDTQYF.

The chain has TRBV4-3 and TRBJ1-1; no clear D. The CDR3 loop spans 15 amino acids. The germline gives CDR1 LGHNA, CDR2 YSLEER. V dropped 1 base and J dropped 1 base, with 10 bases sitting between them. The CDR3 loop reads CASSQASQQNTEAFF. The CDR3 DNA follows: TGCGCCAGCAGCCAAGCGTCCCAACAGAACACTGAAGCTTTCTTT.

The rearrangement links TRBV6-1 to TRBJ2-7; a weak D match, TRBD1 (6 bases). The CDR3 sequence is 22 residues long. V lost 0 bases to trimming and J lost 0 bases, with 30 bases between them. Germline V gene sequence: CDR1 MNHNS, CDR2 SASEGT. CDR3 loop: CASSEALLVGTSYWTGSYEQYF. The CDR3 nucleotides are TGTGCCAGCAGTGAAGCGCTTCTAGTTGGGACATCTTACTGGACTGGCTCCTACGAGCAGTACTTC.

This clone was counted a few times. In nucleotides, the CDR3 is TGTGCCAGCAGCTTTGTTGGAAGGGGCAGCTCTGGAAACACCATATATTTT. This encodes CASSFVGRGSSGNTIYF. The chain couples TRBV11-2 to TRBJ1-3; TRBD1 is a possible D gene (5 bases). V was trimmed by 3 bases and J by 0 bases, leaving 15 bases between them. The germline gives CDR1 SGHAT, CDR2 FQNNGV. CDR3 size: 17 residues. The full variable domain, completed using reference TRBV11-2 and TRBJ1-3, is EAGVAQSPRYKIIEKRQSVAFWCNPISGHATLYWYQQILGQGPKLLIQFQNNGVVDDSQLPKDRFSAERLKGVDSTLKIQPAKLEDSAVYLCASSFVGRGSSGNTIYFGEGSWLTVV.

This rearrangement joins TRBV7-8 to TRBJ1-1; the D is unclear. Trimming pared 5 bases from V and 3 bases from J, leaving 4 bases between. CDR1 SGHVS and CDR2 FQNEAQ come from the germline V gene. The CDR3 is 11 amino acids. CDR3 region: CASSPYTEAFF. In nucleotides, the CDR3 is TGTGCCAGCAGCCCATACACTGAAGCTTTCTTT.

The chain is built from TRBV28 and TRBJ1-5, with a weak D call TRBD1 (5 bases). CDR1 and CDR2 from the germline V gene are MDHEN and SYDVKM. This CDR3 region has 13 residues. Between the trimmed V and J ends, which lost 7 bases and 6 bases, there was a span of 13 bases. The CDR3 sequence: CASTSGGVQPQHF. The DNA of the CDR3 is TGTGCCAGCACCTCGGGGGGGGTTCAGCCCCAGCATTTT.

This rearrangement joins TRBV27 to TRBJ2-7, with a tentative D call TRBD1 (6 bases). V was shortened by 1 base and J by 5 bases, with 15 bases between the two germline ends. Germline assignment: CDR1 MNHEY and CDR2 SMNVEV (reference sequence). This CDR3 is built from 15 residues. The CDR3, as DNA: TGTGCCAGCAGTTTATTGTCAGGGGAAGCCCACGAGCAGTACTTC. Residues: CASSLLSGEAHEQYF.

This chain joins TRBV13 and TRBJ1-1, with D perhaps matching TRBD1 (5 bases). This CDR3 has 16 residues. Trimming shortened V by 4 bases and J by 4 bases, and 19 bases separated the two germline ends. The germline CDR1 and CDR2 sequences are PRHDT and FYEKMQ (reference sequence). CDR3 coding DNA: TGTGCCAGCAGCTCCCGAAAGGCAGGGTTGGGCACTGAAGCTTTCTTT. Its translation: CASSSRKAGLGTEAFF.

The chain uses TRBV19 and TRBJ1-2; tentatively, D is TRBD1 (5 bases). Trimming cost V 5 bases and J 8 bases, with 18 bases left between them. Germline CDR1 reads LNHDA; CDR2 reads SQIVND (reference sequence). CDR3 size: 14 residues. CDR3 in DNA: TGTGCCAGTAGTGACCCAGGGAGTTCCCACGGCTACACCTTC. It specifies CASSDPGSSHGYTF.

The chain recombines TRBV7-3 with TRBJ2-7; 10 bases are shared with TRBD2. Per germline, CDR1 SGHTA and CDR2 FQGTGA. Losses at the gene ends were 5 bases for V and 7 bases for J; bases not matched to a gene: 5. The length of the CDR3 is 13 residues. CDR3 residues: CASSLWTSGEQYF. CDR3 DNA: TGTGCCAGCAGCCTCTGGACTAGCGGTGAGCAGTACTTC.